This T cell receptor (beta chain) was recorded in a study of shared clonotypes between healthy human individuals. About the study: Per donor, CD8 memory used one plate, CD8 naive used two, CD4 memory used three and CD4 naive used three. Findings of the study overall: Approximately 5% was the fraction of naive CD4 clonotypes found shared across several donors. Rarefaction exposed incomplete sorted-subset sequencing despite large depth.

Recent vaccinations or acute infections were absent in the healthy HIV-negative adult donors. Concerning this clone itself: Its matching antigen is unknown.

The germline V gene has CDR1 MNHNY and CDR2 SVGAGI (reference sequence). V trimming: 5 bases; J trimming: 6 bases; junction bases outside the gene matches: 9. The CDR3 extends over 15 amino acids. Assay: immunoSEQ multiplex PCR; the TCRdb copy retains only in-frame clones and omits some. The table lists hundreds of thousands of clones, 90% to 96% of them singletons. The source is a woman aged 25 to 45 in good health. The sample consisted of naive CD4+ T cells sorted from blood. As to subset: CD45RA+ positively selected. The V gene is TRBV6-6, the J gene TRBJ1-1, with 10 bases fitting TRBD1. CDR3 DNA sequence: TGTGCCAGCAGTCACCGGACAGGGGGTGGGTCTGAAGCTTTCTTT. Translated, it gives CASSHRTGGGSEAFF.